The 32 T cell receptor beta chains in this list originate from one sample, sequenced in a study of blood T cell repertoires in COVID-19. Produced via immunoSEQ multiplex PCR; TCRdb's table is partial and in-frame only. The sample comprises 350,000 to 400,000 clones, over 75% of which are singletons, and over 0.9% rests with the top ten. Sequenced input: PBMCs or T cells enriched from blood (not recorded which). The receptors stem from a woman younger than 45 with acute COVID-19.

CDR3 nucleotides: TGTGCCAGCAGTGACGGGCTGAGCGGCTACACCTTC. Its protein product is CASSDGLSGYTF. This rearrangement joins TRBV6-4 to TRBJ1-2; D gene ambiguous. V was clipped by 2 bases and J by 8 bases, with 9 bases between them. The CDR3 loop spans 12 amino acids. CDR1 MRHNA and CDR2 SNTAGT come from the germline V gene.

This clone was observed a handful of times. This sequence joins TRBV7-6 and TRBJ2-2, with D possibly TRBD2 on 6 matching bases. V dropped 5 bases and J dropped 4 bases, with 17 bases sitting between them. Germline CDR1 is SGHVS and CDR2 is FNYEAQ. The CDR3 sequence is 16 residues long. DNA for the CDR3: TGTGCCAGCAGCCTACAGGCGGGACCGATCACCGGGGAGCTGTTTTTT. Protein: CASSLQAGPITGELFF.

The CDR3 spells CASRWQNTQYF. The CDR3 nucleotides are TGTGCCAGTAGGTGGCAAAATACGCAGTATTTT. The chain links TRBV19 to TRBJ2-3; D is uncertain. The CDR3 totals 11 residues. The V gene's germline CDR1 is LNHDA and CDR2 SQIVND (reference sequence). Trimming removed 6 bases from V and 7 bases from J, with 8 bases in between. The whole variable domain, remainder taken from reference TRBV19 and TRBJ2-3, is DGGITQSPKYLFRKEGQNVTLSCEQNLNHDAMYWYRQDPGQGLRLIYYSQIVNDFQKGDIAEGYSVSREKKESFPLTVTSAQKNPTAFYLCASRWQNTQYFGPGTRLTVL.

The rearrangement links TRBV7-3 to TRBJ1-1; D uncertain. This CDR3 is built from 15 residues. The germline V gene encodes CDR1 SGHTA and CDR2 FQGTGA. Trimming took off 5 bases at V and 5 bases at J, with 18 bases between the two ends. In nucleotides, the CDR3 is TGTGCCAGCAGCCAGACGGGAGACGGATGGACTGAAGCTTTCTTT. The encoded protein is CASSQTGDGWTEAFF.

V usage is TRBV4-1 and J usage is TRBJ2-7; a possible D gene is TRBD1 (6 bases). CDR1 MGHRA and CDR2 YSYEKL come from the germline V gene. V was clipped by 1 base and J by 6 bases, with 16 bases between them. This CDR3 is built from 15 residues. CDR3 protein: CASSQGSGQRSEQYF. Written as DNA, the CDR3 is TGCGCCAGCAGCCAAGGCTCGGGACAACGGTCCGAGCAGTACTTC.

V usage is TRBV3-1 (or the pseudogene TRBV3-2) and J usage is TRBJ1-1, with 10 bases lining up with TRBD1. V gave up 4 bases and J gave up 4 bases; unmatched junction bases: 3. The CDR3 is made up of 14 amino acids. Germline-derived CDR1 and CDR2 are LGHDT and YNNKEL (reference sequence). The CDR3 nucleotides are TGTGCCAGCAGCCCACGGACAGGGGGCACTGAAGCTTTCTTT. Translated: CASSPRTGGTEAFF.

This chain uses TRBV20-1 with TRBJ1-3, with TRBD1 as a possible D gene (5 bases). V was shortened by 3 bases and J by 4 bases, with 10 bases between the two germline ends. This CDR3 has 13 residues. Germline V lookup: CDR1 DFQATT, CDR2 SNEGSKA (reference sequence). The CDR3 is CSASGGDGNTIYF. CDR3 DNA: TGCAGTGCTAGTGGGGGAGACGGAAACACCATATATTTT.

The rearrangement uses TRBV30 and TRBJ1-3, with 11 positions matching TRBD1. The germline V gene has CDR1 GTSNPN and CDR2 SVGIG (reference sequence). The CDR3 covers 13 residues. J lost 3 bases, V lost 8 bases, and 3 bases had no gene match. This CDR3 reads CAGQGANGNTIYF. The DNA for the CDR3 is TGTGCCGGACAGGGGGCTAATGGAAACACCATATATTTT.

The CDR3 loop is CASSSSRGDGYTF. In nucleotides, the CDR3 is TGTGCCAGCTCGTCATCCAGGGGGGATGGCTACACCTTC. The rearrangement links TRBV18 to TRBJ1-2; TRBD1 matches at 7 bases. The CDR3 covers 13 residues. The junction had 7 bases not matched to a gene; V was cut back by 6 bases and J by 6 bases. Germline lookup yields CDR1 KGHSH and CDR2 LQKENI.

The chain joins TRBV19 to TRBJ1-3, with D perhaps TRBD1 (5 bases). Trimming removed 3 bases at V and 2 bases at J, with 5 bases between. This CDR3 comprises 13 residues. The germline gives CDR1 LNHDA, CDR2 SQIVND (reference sequence). This CDR3 is CASSIRAGNTIYF. The CDR3 DNA follows: TGTGCCAGTAGTATCAGGGCTGGAAACACCATATATTTT.

CDR3: CASSFSGDYSYNEQFF. In DNA, the CDR3 is TGCGCCAGCAGCTTTTCTGGGGACTACTCCTACAATGAGCAGTTCTTC. The rearrangement uses TRBV5-1 and TRBJ2-1; 7 nucleotides line up with TRBD2. The CDR3 is made up of 16 amino acids. Per the germline V gene, CDR1 is SGHRS and CDR2 is YFSETQ. The V segment lost 2 bases and the J segment 0 bases; nucleotides outside the gene matches: 5.

The rearrangement links TRBV25-1 to TRBJ2-2; TRBD1 aligns across 7 bases. Germline values: CDR1 MGHDK, CDR2 SYGVNS. J lost 4 bases, V lost 4 bases, and 6 bases had no gene match. The CDR3 is made up of 15 amino acids. DNA for the CDR3: TGTGCCAGCAGTGTTACAGGGGTTGGCACCGGGGAGCTGTTTTTT. Its translation is CASSVTGVGTGELFF.

This clone was observed once. The J gene is TRBJ1-6, the V gene TRBV19; possibly TRBD1 for D (5 bases). This CDR3 has 13 amino acids. V was trimmed by 3 bases and J by 6 bases, leaving 6 bases between them. In germline, CDR1 is LNHDA, CDR2 SQIVND (reference sequence). CDR3 bases: TGTGCCAGTAGTATTCAGGGTAATTCACCCCTCCACTTT. Protein sequence: CASSIQGNSPLHF.

The chain has TRBV7-7 and TRBJ2-1; a possible D gene is TRBD2 (5 bases). Between the trimmed V and J ends, which lost 2 bases and 7 bases, there was a span of 15 bases. From germline, CDR1 is SSHAT and CDR2 FNYEAQ (reference sequence). This CDR3 is built from 15 residues. The CDR3 region has the DNA TGTGCCAGCAGCTTATTTCCGGGTGGGAGAAATGAGCAGTTCTTC. Translating it yields CASSLFPGGRNEQFF.

As DNA, the CDR3 is TGTGCCAGCAGTTCCAGGCAGTTCAACGAGCAGTACTTC. This encodes CASSSRQFNEQYF. V and J are TRBV6-2 or TRBV6-3 and TRBJ2-7, with D unclear. CDR1 is MNHEY, CDR2 SVGEGT, per germline. V lost 4 bases and J 5 bases, leaving 12 bases between the germline ends. The CDR3 is made up of 13 amino acids.

The rearrangement links TRBV5-8 to TRBJ2-2; the D gene is possibly TRBD2 (5 bases). Trimming stripped 0 bases from V and 1 base from J, with 10 bases between. The germline CDR1 and CDR2 sequences are SGHTS and YDEGEE. CDR3 length: 16 amino acids. For the CDR3, the DNA is TGTGCCAGCAGCTTGGAGTTCGGGGTGAACACCGGGGAGCTGTTTTTT. Protein product: CASSLEFGVNTGELFF.

This clone showed up just once. This chain connects TRBV24-1 to TRBJ2-7; a possible D gene is TRBD2 (5 bases). The germline V gene encodes CDR1 KGHDR and CDR2 SFDVKD. Trimming pared 7 bases from V and 2 bases from J, leaving 20 bases between. The CDR3 has 16 residues. The CDR3 bases are TGTGCCACCAGAAACCGGAGGTATGAGATCCCCTACGAGCAGTACTTC. It specifies CATRNRRYEIPYEQYF.

The V gene is TRBV6-6, the J gene TRBJ2-7; a possible D gene is TRBD2 (5 bases). Germline CDR1 MNHNY, CDR2 SVGAGI (reference sequence). The CDR3 is 14 amino acids. Between the trimmed V and J ends, which lost 7 bases and 2 bases, there was a span of 15 bases. CDR3 coding DNA: TGTGCCAGCAACTACGGTCCGGGGACCTACGAGCAGTACTTC. This translates into CASNYGPGTYEQYF.

The chain employs TRBV3-1 (or the pseudogene TRBV3-2) and TRBJ2-3; 7 bases line up with TRBD2. The CDR3 length is 17 residues. In germline, CDR1 is LGHDT, CDR2 YNNKEL (reference sequence). The V segment lost 0 bases and the J segment 3 bases; nucleotides outside the gene matches: 9. As DNA, the CDR3 is TGTGCCAGCAGCCAAGATCTAAGACTAGCAGGGACAGATACGCAGTATTTT. Translation: CASSQDLRLAGTDTQYF.

The V and J genes are TRBV3-1 (or the pseudogene TRBV3-2) and TRBJ1-6; D ambiguous. V was cut by 0 bases and J by 7 bases, with 7 bases left in between. The length of the CDR3 is 14 residues. Looked up from germline, CDR1 is LGHDT and CDR2 is YNNKEL (reference sequence). CDR3 nucleotides: TGTGCCAGCAGCCAAGAAAGCTCAAATTCACCCCTCCACTTT. Amino acids: CASSQESSNSPLHF.

This chain uses TRBV27 with TRBJ2-3; the D gene is possibly TRBD2 (7 bases). The germline V gene encodes CDR1 MNHEY and CDR2 SMNVEV (reference sequence). This CDR3 spans 15 amino acids. Trimming pared 0 bases from V and 8 bases from J, leaving 15 bases between. Here the CDR3 reads CASSLSRTAGSTQYF. CDR3 in DNA: TGTGCCAGCAGTTTATCGAGGACAGCGGGGAGTACGCAGTATTTT.

The chain links TRBV2 to TRBJ2-1; a possible D gene is TRBD1 (5 bases). Germline CDR1 is SNHLY and CDR2 is FYNNEI. V dropped 5 bases and J dropped 3 bases, with 8 bases sitting between them. CDR3 size: 13 residues. CDR3 DNA: TGTGCCAGCAGTTTTGACAGCTACAATGAGCAGTTCTTC. Translating gives CASSFDSYNEQFF.

The V gene is TRBV7-2, the J gene TRBJ2-1, with 10 bases lining up with TRBD2. Germline CDR1 SGHTA, CDR2 FQGNSA. The junction had 6 bases not matched to a gene; V was cut back by 6 bases and J by 4 bases. The CDR3 loop spans 15 amino acids. The CDR3 coding sequence is TGTGCCAGCAGGGTAGCGGGGGGTCGGTACAATGAGCAGTTCTTC. Translated: CASRVAGGRYNEQFF.

The CDR3 sequence is CASSDETGAQETF. The CDR3 DNA is TGTGCCAGCAGTGACGAGACAGGGGCCCAGGAGACCTTC. This chain links TRBV6-4 with TRBJ1-2, with 8 bases matching TRBD1. Germline CDR1 MRHNA, CDR2 SNTAGT. The CDR3 loop spans 13 amino acids. V was pared by 2 bases and J by 14 bases, with 10 bases of the junction left unmatched.

The rearrangement joins TRBV10-2 to TRBJ2-2, with TRBD1 as a possible D gene (6 bases). CDR3 length equals 13 residues. CDR1 is WSHSY and CDR2 is SAAADI in the germline V gene. V was cut by 6 bases and J by 6 bases, with 11 bases left in between. DNA of the CDR3: TGCGCCAGCAGGGGGGCGAATTCCGGGGAGCTGTTTTTT. Translated, it gives CASRGANSGELFF.

The V and J genes are TRBV10-2 and TRBJ2-3; D gene ambiguous. Looked up from germline, CDR1 is WSHSY and CDR2 is SAAADI. Trimming removed 4 bases at V and 4 bases at J, with 12 bases between. The CDR3 spans 14 residues. Here the CDR3 reads CASSGSVISDTQYF. CDR3 coding DNA: TGCGCCAGCAGTGGGTCTGTTATCTCAGATACGCAGTATTTT.

This sequence joins TRBV19 and TRBJ2-7; D perhaps matches TRBD2 (5 bases). V lost 2 bases, J lost 4 bases, and 12 bases lay in between. Germline assignment: CDR1 LNHDA and CDR2 SQIVND (reference sequence). This CDR3 contains 14 residues. The CDR3 protein is CASSISSGVYEQYF. In DNA, the CDR3 is TGTGCCAGTAGTATATCCTCCGGGGTTTACGAGCAGTACTTC.

The J gene is TRBJ2-2, the V gene TRBV3-1 (or the pseudogene TRBV3-2); TRBD2 might be the D (6 bases). Trimming left V 2 bases short and J 1 base short, with 14 bases between. The CDR3 is made up of 17 amino acids. The germline gives CDR1 LGHDT, CDR2 YNNKEL (reference sequence). DNA of the CDR3: TGTGCCAGCAGCCAACCCCAAACCGGGGGGAACACCGGGGAGCTGTTTTTT. Its protein product is CASSQPQTGGNTGELFF.

The chain employs TRBV9 and TRBJ2-1, with D hard to call. Germline lookup yields CDR1 SGDLS and CDR2 YYNGEE. Trimming shortened V by 2 bases and J by 0 bases, and 12 bases separated the two germline ends. The CDR3 has 16 amino acids. The CDR3 region is CASSVFESSSYNEQFF. The CDR3, as DNA: TGTGCCAGCAGCGTCTTCGAGAGCTCCTCCTACAATGAGCAGTTCTTC.

The chain joins TRBV2 to TRBJ1-1; no definite D call. V shed 8 bases and J shed 1 base, with 14 bases lying between them. The length of the CDR3 is 14 residues. Germline-derived CDR1 and CDR2 are SNHLY and FYNNEI. In DNA, the CDR3 is TGTGCCAGCCGCCAAAACCCAGGGAACACTGAAGCTTTCTTT. It translates to CASRQNPGNTEAFF.

J is TRBJ2-3 and V is TRBV5-8; TRBD1 agrees at 9 bases. CDR1 SGHTS and CDR2 YDEGEE come from the germline V gene. This CDR3 has 15 amino acids. V lost 3 bases and J lost 1; bases outside the gene matches: 3. For the CDR3, the DNA is TGTGCCAGCAGCTGGGACAGGGTGGGCACAGATACGCAGTATTTT. It specifies CASSWDRVGTDTQYF.

In its sample, this clone was seen once. J is TRBJ1-2 and V is TRBV19; 7 nucleotides agree with TRBD1. Per the germline V gene, CDR1 is LNHDA and CDR2 is SQIVND (reference sequence). This CDR3 is 13 amino acids long. Germline trimming cut 7 bases from V and 2 bases from J; bases unmatched to any gene: 4. CDR3 sequence (DNA): TGTGCCAGTAATAAGGGACAGAACTATGGCTACACCTTC. This gives the protein CASNKGQNYGYTF. The variable domain in full, completed from reference TRBV19 and TRBJ1-2, reads DGGITQSPKYLFRKEGQNVTLSCEQNLNHDAMYWYRQDPGQGLRLIYYSQIVNDFQKGDIAEGYSVSREKKESFPLTVTSAQKNPTAFYLCASNKGQNYGYTFGSGTRLTVV.